Presented here are 30 T cell receptor beta chains from one specimen sequenced in a study of OX40 agonist ivuxolimab in advanced cancers. Libraries were prepared by immunoSEQ multiplex PCR; TCRdb keeps only in-frame clonotypes and omits some of them. The sample lists under 100,000 clones, roughly nine tenths seen once, with around 2.6% in the top ten. The material sequenced was CD4+ or CD8+ T cells sorted from blood, taken in a trial of the OX40 agonist ivuxolimab. The receptor source for this set is an adult with an advanced solid tumor such as melanoma, head and neck, liver or kidney cancer.

The V gene is TRBV28, the J gene TRBJ1-2; a weak D match, TRBD1 (6 bases). CDR3 length equals 13 residues. Germline V lookup: CDR1 MDHEN, CDR2 SYDVKM. The germline V and J ends were trimmed by 10 bases and 11 bases, with 23 bases remaining between them. This CDR3 is CATHPGTPSSYTF. The CDR3 DNA sequence: TGTGCCACCCACCCCGGGACACCTAGCAGTTACACCTTC.

The chain joins TRBV7-9 to TRBJ2-7; TRBD2 agrees at 9 bases. The germline CDR1 and CDR2 sequences are SEHNR and FQNEAQ (reference sequence). J lost 0 bases, V lost 4 bases, and 7 bases had no gene match. The CDR3 length is 16 residues. CDR3 in DNA: TGTGCCAGCAGCTCATCTAGCGGGGTGTACTCCTACGAGCAGTACTTC. Translated, it gives CASSSSSGVYSYEQYF. Variable domain in full (rest from reference TRBV7-9 and TRBJ2-7): DTGVSQNPRHKITKRGQNVTFRCDPISEHNRLYWYRQTLGQGPEFLTYFQNEAQLEKSRLLSDRFSAERPKGSFSTLEIQRTEQGDSAMYLCASSSSSGVYSYEQYFGPGTRLTVT.

This rearrangement joins TRBV11-3 to TRBJ1-1, with 9 bases that match TRBD1. Looked up from germline, CDR1 is SGHNT and CDR2 is YENEEA. Trimming took 1 base from V and 0 from J; bases not matched to a gene: 0. This CDR3 is built from 15 residues. The CDR3 spells CASSLGDRVNTEAFF. CDR3 nucleotide sequence: TGTGCCAGCAGCTTAGGGGACAGGGTGAACACTGAAGCTTTCTTT.

This clone was recorded only once. The rearrangement joins TRBV7-9 to TRBJ1-1; no definite D call. Deletions cut 0 bases from V and 2 bases from J, with 16 bases between. CDR1 SEHNR and CDR2 FQNEAQ come from the germline V gene (reference sequence). The CDR3 length is 17 residues. DNA of the CDR3: TGTGCCAGCAGCTTAGCGGAGTTGACGTCATTAAACACTGAAGCTTTCTTT. Translation: CASSLAELTSLNTEAFF.

The chain employs TRBV5-8 and TRBJ2-5, with TRBD2 matching over 7 bases. Trimming took 3 bases from V and 4 from J; bases not matched to a gene: 12. CDR1 is SGHTS and CDR2 is YDEGEE in the germline V gene. There are 16 residues in the CDR3. The CDR3 sequence: CASSSTRREKRETQYF. The DNA of the CDR3 is TGTGCCAGCAGCTCCACACGGCGGGAGAAGAGAGAGACCCAGTACTTC.

Details on this clone: Other DNA variants within this sample encode the same CDR3. V and J are TRBV5-1 and TRBJ1-1; 8 bases are a match to TRBD1. The CDR3 consists of 15 residues. The V segment lost 0 bases and the J segment 4 bases; nucleotides outside the gene matches: 5. Per the germline V gene, CDR1 is SGHRS and CDR2 is YFSETQ. CDR3 DNA: TGCGCCAGCAGCTTGGAGACAGGGGTCTCCACTGAAGCTTTCTTT. Translation gives CASSLETGVSTEAFF.

This clone has just a few counts. V and J are TRBV10-3 and TRBJ1-5; D not certain. The CDR3 has 13 amino acids. V was trimmed by 5 bases and J by 0 bases, leaving 5 bases between them. Germline CDR1 and CDR2: ENHRY and SYGVKD. The CDR3 here is CAISSGSNQPQHF. The DNA for the CDR3 is TGTGCCATCAGTTCAGGTAGCAATCAGCCCCAGCATTTT.

This chain links TRBV18 with TRBJ1-1; 7 bases match TRBD1. The junction had 6 bases not matched to a gene; V was cut back by 0 bases and J by 8 bases. Germline-derived CDR1 and CDR2 are KGHSH and LQKENI. The CDR3 is 14 residues long. The CDR3 region is CASSPPRAGGEAFF. The DNA for the CDR3 is TGTGCCAGCTCACCACCGAGGGCAGGGGGAGAAGCTTTCTTT. The full variable domain, rest sourced from reference TRBV18 and TRBJ1-1, is NAGVMQNPRHLVRRRGQEARLRCSPMKGHSHVYWYRQLPEEGLKFMVYLQKENIIDESGMPKERFSAEFPKEGPSILRIQQVVRGDSAAYFCASSPPRAGGEAFFGQGTRLTVV.

The chain couples TRBV28 to TRBJ2-7, with D perhaps matching TRBD2 (6 bases). Per germline, CDR1 MDHEN and CDR2 SYDVKM. The CDR3 is made up of 12 amino acids. V lost 7 bases and J lost 4, with 11 bases in between. The CDR3 sequence: CASKGGQYEQYF. The CDR3, as DNA: TGTGCCAGCAAAGGAGGGCAATACGAGCAGTACTTC.

The genes are TRBV29-1 and TRBJ1-5, with a tentative D call TRBD1 (5 bases). The length of the CDR3 is 12 residues. Trimming removed 4 bases from V and 6 bases from J, with 10 bases in between. CDR1 is SQVTM, CDR2 ANQGSEA, per germline. This CDR3 is CSVGDLGQPQHF. The CDR3, as DNA: TGCAGCGTTGGGGACCTTGGTCAGCCCCAGCATTTT.

The chain carries TRBV28 and TRBJ2-2; D perhaps matches TRBD2 (6 bases). V was pared by 1 base and J by 15 bases, with 12 bases between. CDR1 and CDR2 from the germline V gene are MDHEN and SYDVKM. This CDR3 has 12 amino acids. CDR3 DNA sequence: TGTGCCAGCAGTTTATTGGAGGGGTTGATGTTTTTT. This codes for CASSLLEGLMFF.

The count of this clone is one. The CDR3 loop is CASSPDPLYEQYF. The CDR3 coding sequence is TGTGCCAGCAGCCCTGACCCCCTCTACGAGCAGTACTTC. The chain joins TRBV5-4 to TRBJ2-7; D call uncertain. Trimming cost V 4 bases and J 3 bases, with 11 bases left between them. The CDR3 is 13 amino acids. Germline V gene sequence: CDR1 SGHNT, CDR2 YYREEE (reference sequence). Full variable domain (remainder filled in from reference TRBV5-4 and TRBJ2-7): ETGVTQSPTHLIKTRGQQVTLRCSSQSGHNTVSWYQQALGQGPQFIFQYYREEENGRGNFPPRFSGLQFPNYSSELNVNALELDDSALYLCASSPDPLYEQYFGPGTRLTVT.

This chain uses TRBV28 with TRBJ1-4, with D possibly being TRBD1 (6 bases). The germline V gene has CDR1 MDHEN and CDR2 SYDVKM. The CDR3 is made up of 15 amino acids. Trimming pared 3 bases from V and 5 bases from J, leaving 13 bases between. The CDR3 region has the DNA TGTGCCAGCAGTTTGTCAACTCAGGGGAATGAAAAACTGTTTTTT. It translates to CASSLSTQGNEKLFF.

Remarks on this clone: Other DNA sequences in this sample translate to the same CDR3. The rearrangement uses TRBV27 and TRBJ2-5; 8 bases map to TRBD2. Germline loops: CDR1 MNHEY, CDR2 SMNVEV (reference sequence). The CDR3 length is 19 residues. V was clipped by 7 bases and J by 0 bases; unmatched bases: 19. CDR3 in DNA: TGTGCCAGCAAGAAGATCCGGGGGCGGGGGGTAGGTTACCAAGAGACCCAGTACTTC. Translated, it gives CASKKIRGRGVGYQETQYF.

The V gene is TRBV6-1, the J gene TRBJ1-1; 9 positions agree with TRBD1. The CDR3 consists of 12 residues. V lost 11 bases, J lost 5 bases, and 6 bases stayed unmatched. CDR1 MNHNS and CDR2 SASEGT come from the germline V gene. CDR3 in amino acids: CAADRGWTEAFF. The CDR3 DNA sequence: TGTGCCGCGGACAGGGGATGGACTGAAGCTTTCTTT.

This clone was detected only once. The gene calls are TRBV5-1 and TRBJ2-1; D is possibly TRBD2 (8 bases). The CDR3 contains 17 residues. The germline V gene has CDR1 SGHRS and CDR2 YFSETQ. V lost 4 bases to trimming and J lost 0 bases, with 17 bases between them. This CDR3 reads CASSKGASGLSYNEQFF. The CDR3, as DNA: TGCGCCAGCAGCAAGGGGGCTAGCGGGCTCTCCTACAATGAGCAGTTCTTC.

The gene calls are TRBV28 and TRBJ1-2, with 7 bases identical to TRBD1. With V trimmed by 5 bases and J by 3 bases, 6 bases remained unmatched. From germline, CDR1 is MDHEN and CDR2 SYDVKM. This CDR3 has 14 amino acids. The CDR3 DNA reads as TGTGCCAGCAGTCCAACAGGGGCTCACTATGGCTACACCTTC. Residues: CASSPTGAHYGYTF.

The chain couples TRBV7-3 to TRBJ2-2, with D perhaps TRBD1 (5 bases). The CDR3 contains 14 residues. Trimming cost V 8 bases and J 3 bases, with 13 bases left between them. Germline CDR1 SGHTA, CDR2 FQGTGA. CDR3 region: CASGAGIDTGELFF. CDR3 DNA sequence: TGTGCCAGCGGTGCAGGGATAGACACCGGGGAGCTGTTTTTT.

The CDR3 nucleotides are TGTGCCAGCATTTCGACAGGTCCGAGGGGGGAGCTGTTTTTT. It encodes CASISTGPRGELFF. The chain combines TRBV6-5 with TRBJ2-2, with a tentative D call TRBD1 (6 bases). Deletions cut 7 bases from V and 8 bases from J, with 17 bases between. The CDR3 runs to 14 residues. The germline V gene has CDR1 MNHEY and CDR2 SVGAGI.

This clone was counted only a few times. V gene TRBV14 combines with J gene TRBJ1-2, with TRBD1 identical over 8 bases. The junction had 4 bases not matched to a gene; V was cut back by 3 bases and J by 4 bases. The CDR3 contains 14 residues. Germline lookup yields CDR1 SGHDN and CDR2 FVKESK. Here the CDR3 DNA reads TGTGCCAGCAGCCATCCTGGACAGGGCTATGGCTACACCTTC. Its protein product is CASSHPGQGYGYTF.

The DNA for the CDR3 is TGTGCCAGCAGTTACTCAGCAGGGAGTCAGCCCCAGCATTTT. This codes for CASSYSAGSQPQHF. The chain is built from TRBV6-6 and TRBJ1-5, with D possibly TRBD1 on 5 matching bases. CDR3 length: 14 residues. The germline gives CDR1 MNHNY, CDR2 SVGAGI (reference sequence). V shed 0 bases and J shed 6 bases, with 9 bases lying between them.

J is TRBJ2-1 and V is TRBV2, with D possibly being TRBD2 (5 bases). The V end was cut by 6 bases, the J end by 16 bases, with 25 bases between. Germline CDR1 is SNHLY and CDR2 is FYNNEI. CDR3 length: 14 amino acids. The CDR3: CASSTSNSVPHLFF. The CDR3 DNA sequence: TGTGCCAGCAGCACTTCGAATAGCGTACCTCATCTATTCTTC. The whole variable domain, remainder taken from reference TRBV2 and TRBJ2-1, is EPEVTQTPSHQVTQMGQEVILRCVPISNHLYFYWYRQILGQKVEFLVSFYNNEISEKSEIFDDQFSVERPDGSNFTLKIRSTKLEDSAMYFCASSTSNSVPHLFFGPGTRLTVL.

The chain carries TRBV11-2 and TRBJ1-1; D gene unclear. V lost 1 base and J 4 bases, leaving 7 bases between the germline ends. Germline loops: CDR1 SGHAT, CDR2 FQNNGV. The CDR3 has 13 residues. DNA for the CDR3: TGTGCCAGCAGCTTAGGCGCGGTCACTGAAGCTTTCTTT. Translating it yields CASSLGAVTEAFF. Supplemented by reference TRBV11-2 and TRBJ1-1, the full variable domain reads EAGVAQSPRYKIIEKRQSVAFWCNPISGHATLYWYQQILGQGPKLLIQFQNNGVVDDSQLPKDRFSAERLKGVDSTLKIQPAKLEDSAVYLCASSLGAVTEAFFGQGTRLTVV.

The chain combines TRBV7-8 with TRBJ1-2; D might be TRBD1 (6 bases). Trimming removed 4 bases from V and 6 bases from J, with 18 bases in between. The germline V gene encodes CDR1 SGHVS and CDR2 FQNEAQ. The CDR3 contains 15 residues. The CDR3 DNA is TGTGCCAGCAGCTACACACAGGGTTATGTGGATGGCTACACCTTC. Residues: CASSYTQGYVDGYTF.

The CDR3 loop reads CASSPGSGGWNEQFF. CDR3 nucleotides: TGTGCCAGCAGCCCCGGGTCCGGGGGATGGAATGAGCAGTTCTTC. This chain joins TRBV11-3 and TRBJ2-1; TRBD2 might be the D (6 bases). The CDR3 length is 15 residues. Germline V lookup: CDR1 SGHNT, CDR2 YENEEA. Trimming removed 5 bases at V and 7 bases at J, with 18 bases between. The variable domain in full, completed from reference TRBV11-3 and TRBJ2-1, reads EAGVVQSPRYKIIEKKQPVAFWCNPISGHNTLYWYLQNLGQGPELLIRYENEEAVDDSQLPKDRFSAERLKGVDSTLKIQPAELGDSAVYLCASSPGSGGWNEQFFGPGTRLTVL.

The V call is TRBV7-2, the J call TRBJ2-3, with 11 bases identical to TRBD2. There are 18 residues in the CDR3. Trimming took 2 bases from V and 2 from J; bases not matched to a gene: 9. CDR1 and CDR2 from the germline V gene are SGHTA and FQGNSA. CDR3 in amino acids: CASSLLTTSGRSTDTQYF. Here the CDR3 DNA reads TGTGCCAGCAGCTTATTGACAACTAGCGGGAGATCCACAGATACGCAGTATTTT.

Concerning this clone itself: Different DNA sequences within this sample yield the same CDR3. The chain couples TRBV10-1 to TRBJ2-7; D might be TRBD1 (5 bases). This CDR3 spans 13 amino acids. Trimming shortened V by 4 bases and J by 6 bases, and 13 bases separated the two germline ends. The germline V gene has CDR1 WNHNN and CDR2 SYGVQD (reference sequence). The CDR3 is CASSVSGSGEQYF. CDR3 sequence (DNA): TGCGCCAGCAGTGTTTCAGGGTCCGGCGAGCAGTACTTC.

The V and J genes are TRBV6-4 and TRBJ2-2; D call uncertain. The V and J ends lost 2 bases and 7 bases respectively, with 5 bases between them. The CDR3 is 12 amino acids. Germline loops: CDR1 MRHNA, CDR2 SNTAGT. DNA for the CDR3: TGTGCCAGCAGTGACCTCGGCGGGGAGCTGTTTTTT. Translation gives CASSDLGGELFF.

The chain combines TRBV2 with TRBJ2-7, with 7 nucleotides matching TRBD1. J gave up 5 bases and V 1 base, and 8 bases lay outside the gene matches. CDR3 size: 15 residues. Germline assignment: CDR1 SNHLY and CDR2 FYNNEI. CDR3 residues: CASSEVPGTADEQYF. As DNA, the CDR3 is TGTGCCAGCAGTGAAGTTCCCGGGACAGCCGACGAGCAGTACTTC.

This clone has just one count. The CDR3 region has the DNA TGTGCCAGCAGCTGGGCTAGAACTAGCACAGATACGCAGTATTTT. Protein sequence: CASSWARTSTDTQYF. The chain is built from TRBV7-9 and TRBJ2-3, with no clear D. This CDR3 contains 15 residues. Germline V gene data show CDR1 as SEHNR and CDR2 as FQNEAQ (reference sequence). V was cut by 4 bases and J by 0 bases, with 11 bases left in between.